One T cell receptor beta chain is described in this entry. These data originate in a study of blood T cell repertoires in COVID-19. As for the study in general: T cells, B-cell-depleted T cells, or PBMCs supplied cDNA or gDNA.

Germline CDR1 is KGHSH and CDR2 is LQKENI. CDR3 length: 14 amino acids. The V gene end was trimmed by 2 bases and the J gene end by 5 bases; junction bases not matched to a gene: 0. The method was immunoSEQ multiplex PCR; TCRdb's version includes in-frame clones alone and lacks a portion of them. The table has some 370,000 clones, around 90% seen once. This clonotype was obtained from a man younger than 35 with active or convalescent COVID-19. The chain uses TRBV18 and TRBJ2-2; 9 bases agree with TRBD1. The material sequenced was peripheral blood. CDR3: CASSPGTGTGELFF. The CDR3 coding sequence is TGTGCCAGCTCACCAGGGACAGGGACCGGGGAGCTGTTTTTT.